This TCR beta chain was obtained from a study of shared clonotypes between healthy human individuals. Several immunoSEQ 96-well plates shared each subset's DNA, each plate a replicate. The data were produced by immunoSEQ multiplex PCR, yet TCRdb's version contains in-frame clones alone and is incomplete. This table holds under 1,100,000 clones, about 80% found once. With regard to this clone: Its antigen is still unknown.

The germline V and J ends were trimmed by 0 bases and 2 bases, with 10 bases remaining between them. The CDR3 runs to 15 residues. CDR1 and CDR2 from the germline V gene are SGHRS and YFSETQ. Study conclusions and caveats: Clonotypes not shared had lower generation probabilities than those common to all four donors.

Material for sequencing was memory CD4+ T cells sorted from blood. Subset given: CD45RA-negative fraction. The chain employs TRBV5-1 and TRBJ2-3; D perhaps matches TRBD1 (5 bases). This TCR came from a man between 18 and 35 years old in good health. CDR3 region: CASSLVTTATDTQYF. The CDR3 coding sequence is TGCGCCAGCAGCTTGGTTACGACAGCCACAGATACGCAGTATTTT. The variable domain in full, completed from reference TRBV5-1 and TRBJ2-3, reads KAGVTQTPRYLIKTRGQQVTLSCSPISGHRSVSWYQQTPGQGLQFLFEYFSETQRNKGNFPGRFSGRQFSNSRSEMNVSTLELGDSALYLCASSLVTTATDTQYFGPGTRLTVL.